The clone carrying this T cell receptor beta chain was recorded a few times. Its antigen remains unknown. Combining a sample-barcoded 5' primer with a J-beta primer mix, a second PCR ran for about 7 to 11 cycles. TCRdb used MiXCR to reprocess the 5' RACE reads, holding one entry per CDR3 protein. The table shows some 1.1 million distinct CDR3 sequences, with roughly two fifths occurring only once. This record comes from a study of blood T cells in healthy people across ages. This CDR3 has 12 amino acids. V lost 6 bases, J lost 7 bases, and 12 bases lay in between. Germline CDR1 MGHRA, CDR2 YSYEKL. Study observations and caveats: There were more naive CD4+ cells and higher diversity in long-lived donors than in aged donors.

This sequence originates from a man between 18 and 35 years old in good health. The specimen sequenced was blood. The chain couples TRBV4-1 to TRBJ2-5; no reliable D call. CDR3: CASSDPGPTQYF. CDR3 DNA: TGCGCCAGCAGTGATCCTGGCCCGACCCAGTACTTC.